This TCR beta chain is from a study of radiation and T cells in renal cell carcinoma. TCRdb keeps only in-frame clones here, not all; method: immunoSEQ multiplex PCR. The table includes approximately 80,000 clones, roughly 87% detected once. Sample time point: blood 4 weeks post-SBRT, at nephrectomy. Treatment indicated: 15 Gy SBRT to primary tumor, nephrectomy 4 weeks later. The tumor was a clear cell renal cell carcinoma. Specimen: blood, collected from a patient whose treatment included radiotherapy and nephrectomy. The TCR comes from a woman between 65 and 79 years old with renal cell carcinoma.

CDR3 residues: CASSVRAGGPNEQFF. In nucleotides, the CDR3 is TGTGCCAGCAGCGTACGTGCGGGGGGGCCCAATGAGCAGTTCTTC. The chain links TRBV9 to TRBJ2-1; 9 positions match TRBD2. The J segment lost 6 bases and the V segment lost 1 base, leaving 5 bases of the junction unmatched. Germline CDR1 reads SGDLS; CDR2 reads YYNGEE. This CDR3 is 15 amino acids long.